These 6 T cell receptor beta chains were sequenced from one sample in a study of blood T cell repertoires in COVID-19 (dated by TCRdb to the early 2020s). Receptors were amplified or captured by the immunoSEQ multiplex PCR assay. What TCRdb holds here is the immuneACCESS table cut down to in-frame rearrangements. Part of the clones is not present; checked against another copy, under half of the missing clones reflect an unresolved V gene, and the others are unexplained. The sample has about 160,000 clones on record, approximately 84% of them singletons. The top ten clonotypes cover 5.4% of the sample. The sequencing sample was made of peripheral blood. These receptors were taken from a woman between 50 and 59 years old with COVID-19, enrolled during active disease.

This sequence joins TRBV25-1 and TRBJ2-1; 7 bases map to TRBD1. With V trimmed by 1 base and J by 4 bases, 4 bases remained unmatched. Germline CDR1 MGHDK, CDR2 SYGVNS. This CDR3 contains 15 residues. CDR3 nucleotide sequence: TGTGCCAGCAGTGAATTAAGGGGGCAATACAATGAGCAGTTCTTC. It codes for CASSELRGQYNEQFF.

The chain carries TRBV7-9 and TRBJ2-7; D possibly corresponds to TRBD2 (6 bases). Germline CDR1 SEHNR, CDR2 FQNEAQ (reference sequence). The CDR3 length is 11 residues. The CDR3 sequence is CASSLAGTPEV. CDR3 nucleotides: TGTGCCAGCAGCTTAGCGGGGACTCCAGAGGTC.

Written as DNA, the CDR3 is TGTGCCAGCAGCTTCCATCCTCCGGACAGCCAGAGCACAGATACGCAGTATTTT. Protein: CASSFHPPDSQSTDTQYF. The chain links TRBV3-1 (or the pseudogene TRBV3-2) to TRBJ2-3; D is perhaps TRBD1 (6 bases). Between the trimmed V and J ends, which lost 5 bases and 0 bases, there was a span of 21 bases. This CDR3 has 18 residues. Germline loops: CDR1 LGHDT, CDR2 YNNKEL (reference sequence).

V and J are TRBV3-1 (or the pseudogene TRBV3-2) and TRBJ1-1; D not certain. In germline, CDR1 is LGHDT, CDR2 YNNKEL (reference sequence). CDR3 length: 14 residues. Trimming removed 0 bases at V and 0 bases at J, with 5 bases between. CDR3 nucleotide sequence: TGTGCCAGCAGCCAAGAGGGCATGAACACTGAAGCTTTCTTT. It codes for CASSQEGMNTEAFF.

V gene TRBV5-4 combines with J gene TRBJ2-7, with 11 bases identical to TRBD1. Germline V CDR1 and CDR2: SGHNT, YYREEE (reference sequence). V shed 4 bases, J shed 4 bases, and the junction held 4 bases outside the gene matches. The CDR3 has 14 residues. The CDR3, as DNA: TGTGCCAGCAGCCCCGGGACAGGGGGTTACGAGCAGTACTTC. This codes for CASSPGTGGYEQYF.

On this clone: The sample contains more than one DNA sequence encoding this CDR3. CDR3 residues: CASSFGQGSYEQYF. CDR3 coding DNA: TGTGCCAGCAGTTTTGGACAGGGGTCCTACGAGCAGTACTTC. V usage is TRBV27 and J usage is TRBJ2-7, with 9 bases aligning to TRBD1. J was trimmed by 1 base and V by 3 bases; bases with no gene match: 1. Germline V gene sequence: CDR1 MNHEY, CDR2 SMNVEV (reference sequence). The CDR3 totals 14 residues.